The entry below describes one T cell receptor beta chain. This record comes from a study of blood T cell repertoires in COVID-19. For the study at large: Some COVID-19 samples were acute and others convalescent; all came from the United States, Italy and Spain. From T cells, B-cell-depleted T cells, or PBMCs came the material, which was cDNA or gDNA.

In the original processing: Estimates of nucleated cell counts were drawn from the amplification of reference gene primers. Here immunoSEQ multiplex PCR was the method, and the copy in TCRdb shows in-frame clones only, minus some. The D gene and trimming were derived from the DNA, and the V and J assignments and clone size from that table. In the table there are about 170,000 clones, approximately 92% of which are singletons. The CDR3 sequence is 15 residues long. The germline gives CDR1 SGHNT, CDR2 YYREEE (reference sequence). V was clipped by 4 bases and J by 9 bases; unmatched bases: 9. The sample was peripheral blood. This receptor was taken from a woman aged 45-65 years with acute or convalescent COVID-19. The chain couples TRBV5-4 to TRBJ1-6, with 8 bases lining up with TRBD1. The CDR3 coding sequence is TGTGCCAGCAGCCAGGGGGCTCGGGAGGCTTCACCCCTCCACTTT. Translated, it gives CASSQGAREASPLHF. The full variable domain, completed using reference TRBV5-4 and TRBJ1-6, is ETGVTQSPTHLIKTRGQQVTLRCSSQSGHNTVSWYQQALGQGPQFIFQYYREEENGRGNFPPRFSGLQFPNYSSELNVNALELDDSALYLCASSQGAREASPLHFGNGTRLTVT.